This is a list of T cell receptor beta chains from one sample in a study of Ad26.COV2.S vaccination and SARS-CoV-2 variants. The data were produced by immunoSEQ multiplex PCR, yet TCRdb's version contains in-frame clones alone and is incomplete. The sample includes 380,000 or so clones, roughly 85% of them seen just once. The source was peripheral blood, collected in a trial of Ad26.COV2.S vaccine versus placebo. These receptors all come from a person between 18 and 60 years old who received the Ad26.COV2.S COVID-19 vaccine or a placebo. Both conserved end residues are part of each CDR3. Fields, in order: J gene, D gene, V gene, clone size, CDR3 protein, CDR3 DNA. A D gene is named only where the DNA matches it firmly. Only some rows state a clone size, as once, few, many or a class for expanded clones.

>TRBJ1-2|.|TRBV30|.
CAWSGYGYTF
TGTGCCTGGAGTGGGTATGGCTACACCTTC
>TRBJ2-1|.|TRBV6-1|.
CASCETGCYNEQFF
TGTGCCAGCTGTGAAACTGGATGCTACAATGAGCAGTTCTTC
>TRBJ2-2|.|TRBV12-3/TRBV12-4|.
CASSFGGTGELFF
TGTGCCAGCAGTTTTGGGGGGACCGGGGAGCTGTTTTTT
>TRBJ1-4|.|TRBV19|.
CASSPLGGRDEKLFF
TGTGCCAGTAGCCCCCTAGGGGGAAGGGATGAAAAACTGTTTTTT
>TRBJ1-1|.|TRBV18|once
CASSPSYGLEAFF
TGTGCCAGCTCACCCTCGTATGGCCTTGAAGCTTTCTTT
>TRBJ2-1|.|TRBV5-6|once
CASSLVWGSYNEQFF
TGTGCCAGCAGCTTGGTCTGGGGTTCCTACAATGAGCAGTTCTTC
>TRBJ1-5|.|TRBV9|.
CASSVGQGNQPQHF
TGTGCCAGCAGCGTAGGGCAGGGTAACCAGCCCCAGCATTTT
>TRBJ1-4|TRBD1|TRBV2|.
CASSYGQGRTNEKLFF
TGTGCCAGCAGCTACGGACAGGGGAGAACTAATGAAAAACTGTTTTTT
>TRBJ1-2|.|TRBV3-1/TRBV3-2|.
CASSQGIRDWYYGYTF
TGTGCCAGCAGCCAAGGAATCCGGGACTGGTACTATGGCTACACCTTC
>TRBJ1-2|.|TRBV5-1|.
CASRIVGFDYTF
TGCGCCAGCAGGATTGTCGGGTTTGACTACACCTTC
>TRBJ2-7|TRBD1|TRBV27|.
CASSWGTGDYEQYF
TGTGCCAGCAGTTGGGGAACAGGGGATTACGAGCAGTACTTC
>TRBJ1-1|.|TRBV4-1|few
CASSPRWTANTEAFF
TGCGCCAGCAGCCCCCGGTGGACAGCTAACACTGAAGCTTTCTTT
>TRBJ2-7|.|TRBV19|.
CASSLFPSGIYEQYF
TGTGCCAGTAGTCTTTTTCCCTCAGGGATCTACGAGCAGTACTTC
>TRBJ1-1|.|TRBV18|.
CASSHGRARGAFF
TGTGCCAGCTCACACGGGCGGGCAAGGGGAGCTTTCTTT
>TRBJ1-5|.|TRBV6-5|.
CASRGKGNQPQHF
TGTGCCAGCAGGGGAAAGGGGAATCAGCCCCAGCATTTT
>TRBJ1-4|TRBD1|TRBV12-5|few
CASGRNRGRNNEKLFF
TGTGCTAGTGGAAGGAACAGGGGGCGGAATAATGAAAAACTGTTTTTT
>TRBJ1-2|.|TRBV6-5|few
CASSSLGAIPGGYTF
TGTGCCAGCAGTTCCCTCGGGGCTATCCCGGGGGGCTACACCTTC
>TRBJ2-1|.|TRBV27|.
CASSLWGNEQFF
TGTGCCAGCAGTTTATGGGGGAATGAGCAGTTCTTC
>TRBJ1-3|.|TRBV5-6|.
CASSFPRNSGNTIYF
TGTGCCAGCAGCTTTCCCCGAAACTCTGGAAACACCATATATTTT
>TRBJ1-1|.|TRBV6-5|.
CASTPKGGTEAFF
TGTGCCAGCACCCCGAAGGGGGGCACTGAAGCTTTCTTT
>TRBJ2-1|TRBD1|TRBV11-2|.
CASSLRQGVNNEQFF
TGTGCCAGCAGCTTACGACAGGGGGTAAACAATGAGCAGTTCTTC
>TRBJ2-2|TRBD2|TRBV9|.
CASSATGGGALDGELFF
TGTGCCAGCAGCGCGACTGGCGGGGGGGCCTTAGACGGGGAGCTGTTTTTT
>TRBJ2-7|.|TRBV9|.
CASSVVPSYEQYF
TGTGCCAGCAGCGTAGTACCTTCCTACGAGCAGTACTTC
>TRBJ1-1|.|TRBV10-1|.
CASLPAGESYEAFF
TGCGCCTCGCTACCCGCCGGGGAGTCGTATGAAGCTTTCTTT
>TRBJ1-2|.|TRBV4-3|.
CASSLQRVLGNFYGYTF
TGCGCCAGCAGCCTCCAAAGGGTGTTGGGAAATTTCTATGGCTACACCTTC
>TRBJ2-3|.|TRBV5-5|.
CASSRDTGGRTDTQYF
TGTGCCAGCAGCCGCGATACGGGGGGCCGCACAGATACGCAGTATTTT
>TRBJ1-1|.|TRBV6-5|.
CASRWGLYATEAFF
TGTGCCAGCAGGTGGGGACTGTATGCCACTGAAGCTTTCTTT
>TRBJ1-2|.|TRBV6-7|.
CASSYRWDNYGYTF
TGTGCCAGCAGTTACCGTTGGGATAACTATGGCTACACCTTC
>TRBJ1-5|.|TRBV6-2/TRBV6-3|.
CASSYGGADNQPQHF
TGTGCCAGCAGTTATGGTGGCGCTGACAATCAGCCCCAGCATTTT
>TRBJ2-1|.|TRBV6-2/TRBV6-3|once
CASSSTYREQFF
TGTGCCAGCAGTTCCACCTACCGAGAGCAGTTCTTC
>TRBJ1-6|.|TRBV6-4|.
CASSPETFNSPLHF
TGTGCCAGCAGTCCTGAGACTTTCAATTCACCCCTCCACTTT
>TRBJ2-5|.|TRBV18|.
CASSLQQETQYF
TGTGCCAGCTCACTACAGCAAGAGACCCAGTACTTC
>TRBJ1-3|.|TRBV5-1|once
CASSPQPGIGSGNTIYF
TGCGCCAGCAGCCCCCAGCCGGGGATCGGCTCTGGAAACACCATATATTTT